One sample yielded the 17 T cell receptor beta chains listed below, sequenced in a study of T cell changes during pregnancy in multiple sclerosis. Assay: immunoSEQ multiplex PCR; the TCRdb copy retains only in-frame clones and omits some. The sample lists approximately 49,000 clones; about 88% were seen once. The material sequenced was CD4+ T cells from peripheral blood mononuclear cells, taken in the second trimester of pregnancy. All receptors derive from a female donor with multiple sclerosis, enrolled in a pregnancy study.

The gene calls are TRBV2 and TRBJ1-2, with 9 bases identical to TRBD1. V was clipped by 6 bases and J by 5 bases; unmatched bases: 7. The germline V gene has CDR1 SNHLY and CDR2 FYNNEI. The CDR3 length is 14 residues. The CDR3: CASRGQGRGYGYTF. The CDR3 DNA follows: TGTGCCAGCAGAGGACAGGGGAGGGGGTATGGCTACACCTTC.

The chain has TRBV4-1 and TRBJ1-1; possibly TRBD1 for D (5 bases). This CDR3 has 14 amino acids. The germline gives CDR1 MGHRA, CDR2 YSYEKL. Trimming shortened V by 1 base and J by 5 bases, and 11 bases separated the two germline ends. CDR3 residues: CASSQAPGRTEAFF. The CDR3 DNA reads TGCGCCAGCAGCCAAGCTCCAGGGAGGACTGAAGCTTTCTTT.

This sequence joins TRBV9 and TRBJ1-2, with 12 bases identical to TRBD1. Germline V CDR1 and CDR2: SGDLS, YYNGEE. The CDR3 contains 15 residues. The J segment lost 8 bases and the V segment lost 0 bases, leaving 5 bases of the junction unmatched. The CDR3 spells CASSVVGQGARGYTF. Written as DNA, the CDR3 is TGTGCCAGCAGCGTAGTGGGACAGGGGGCGCGGGGCTACACCTTC. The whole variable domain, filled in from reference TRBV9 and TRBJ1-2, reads DSGVTQTPKHLITATGQRVTLRCSPRSGDLSVYWYQQSLDQGLQFLIQYYNGEERAKGNILERFSAQQFPDLHSELNLSSLELGDSALYFCASSVVGQGARGYTFGSGTRLTVV.

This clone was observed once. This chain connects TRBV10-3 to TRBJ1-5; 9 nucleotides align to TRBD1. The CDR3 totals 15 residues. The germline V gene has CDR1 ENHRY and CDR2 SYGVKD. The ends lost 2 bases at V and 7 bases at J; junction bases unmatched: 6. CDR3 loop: CAISEGGTGLQPQHF. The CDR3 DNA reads TGTGCCATCAGTGAGGGGGGGACAGGGTTGCAGCCCCAGCATTTT.

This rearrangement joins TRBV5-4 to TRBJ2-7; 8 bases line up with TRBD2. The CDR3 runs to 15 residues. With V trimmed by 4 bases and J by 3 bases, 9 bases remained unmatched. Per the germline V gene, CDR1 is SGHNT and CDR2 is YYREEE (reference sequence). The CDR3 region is CASSPRTSPNYEQYF. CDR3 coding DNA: TGTGCCAGCAGCCCTCGGACTAGCCCCAACTACGAGCAGTACTTC.

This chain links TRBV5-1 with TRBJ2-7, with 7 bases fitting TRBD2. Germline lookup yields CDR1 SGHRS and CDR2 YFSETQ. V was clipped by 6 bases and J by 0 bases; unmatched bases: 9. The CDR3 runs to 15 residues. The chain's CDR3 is CASNGGRELSYEQYF. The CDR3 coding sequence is TGCGCCAGCAATGGAGGGAGGGAACTCTCCTACGAGCAGTACTTC.

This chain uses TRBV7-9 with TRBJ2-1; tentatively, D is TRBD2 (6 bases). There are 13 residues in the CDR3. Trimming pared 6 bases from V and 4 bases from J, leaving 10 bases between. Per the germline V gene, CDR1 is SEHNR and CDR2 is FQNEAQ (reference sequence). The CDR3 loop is CASSSGTYNEQFF. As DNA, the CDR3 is TGTGCCAGCAGTTCCGGGACTTACAATGAGCAGTTCTTC.

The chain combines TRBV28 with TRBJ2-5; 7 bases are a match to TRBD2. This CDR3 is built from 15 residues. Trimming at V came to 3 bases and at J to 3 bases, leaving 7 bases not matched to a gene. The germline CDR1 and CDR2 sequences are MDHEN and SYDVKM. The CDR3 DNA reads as TGTGCCAGCAGTTTGTCCTTGGGGGGGGAAGAGACCCAGTACTTC. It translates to CASSLSLGGEETQYF.

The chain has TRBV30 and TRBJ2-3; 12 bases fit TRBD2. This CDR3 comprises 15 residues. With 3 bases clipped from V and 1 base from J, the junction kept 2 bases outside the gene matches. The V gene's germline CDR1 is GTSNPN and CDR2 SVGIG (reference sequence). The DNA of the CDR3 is TGTGCCTGGAGCCGACTAGCGGGAGGCACAGATACGCAGTATTTT. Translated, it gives CAWSRLAGGTDTQYF. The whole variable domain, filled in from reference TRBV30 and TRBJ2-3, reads SQTIHQWPATLVQPVGSPLSLECTVEGTSNPNLYWYRQAAGRGLQLLFYSVGIGQISSEVPQNLSASRPQDRQFILSSKKLLLSDSGFYLCAWSRLAGGTDTQYFGPGTRLTVL.

The CDR3 DNA reads TGTGCCAGCAGCCCCCGACAGGGGGTGGGAAATGAGCAGTTCTTC. This codes for CASSPRQGVGNEQFF. The chain is built from TRBV7-2 and TRBJ2-1, with TRBD1 matching over 9 bases. Unmatched junction bases numbered 9, after V lost 5 bases and J lost 7 bases. The germline V gene encodes CDR1 SGHTA and CDR2 FQGNSA. CDR3 size: 15 residues.

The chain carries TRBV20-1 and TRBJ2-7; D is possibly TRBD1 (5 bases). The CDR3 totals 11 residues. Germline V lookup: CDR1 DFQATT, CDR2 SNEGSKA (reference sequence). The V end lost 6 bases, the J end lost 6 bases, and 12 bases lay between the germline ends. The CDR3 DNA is TGCAGTGCACGAACAGGAGCCGAGCAGTACTTC. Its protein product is CSARTGAEQYF.

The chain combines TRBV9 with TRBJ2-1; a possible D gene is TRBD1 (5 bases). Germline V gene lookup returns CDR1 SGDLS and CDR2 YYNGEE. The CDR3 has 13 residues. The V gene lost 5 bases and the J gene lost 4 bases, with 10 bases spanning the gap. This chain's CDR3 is CASRPGAYNEQFF. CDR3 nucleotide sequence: TGTGCCAGCAGGCCTGGGGCGTACAATGAGCAGTTCTTC.

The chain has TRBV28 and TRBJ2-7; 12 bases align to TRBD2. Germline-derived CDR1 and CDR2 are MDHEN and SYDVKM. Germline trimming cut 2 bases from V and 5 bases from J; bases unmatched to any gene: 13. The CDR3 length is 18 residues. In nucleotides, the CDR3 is TGTGCCAGCAGTTTAATGCCCCGCCTTGGACTAGCGGGAAACGAGCAGTACTTC. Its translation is CASSLMPRLGLAGNEQYF.

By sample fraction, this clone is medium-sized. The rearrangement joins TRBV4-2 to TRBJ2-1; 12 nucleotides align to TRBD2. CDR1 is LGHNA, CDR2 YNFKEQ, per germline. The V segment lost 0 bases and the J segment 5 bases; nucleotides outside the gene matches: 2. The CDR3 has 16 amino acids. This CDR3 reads CASSQEGTSGHNEQFF. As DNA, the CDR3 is TGTGCCAGCAGCCAAGAGGGGACTAGCGGGCACAATGAGCAGTTCTTC.

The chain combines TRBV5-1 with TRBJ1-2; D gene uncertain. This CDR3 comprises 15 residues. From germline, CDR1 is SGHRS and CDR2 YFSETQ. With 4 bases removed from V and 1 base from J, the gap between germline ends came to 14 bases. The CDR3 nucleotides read TGCGCCAGCAGCCCGGAGGTTAAGAGTAACTATGGCTACACCTTC. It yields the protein CASSPEVKSNYGYTF.

For the CDR3, the DNA is TGTGCCAGCAGCCCGGCGGGAGAAGAGACCCAGTACTTC. Translating gives CASSPAGEETQYF. This chain connects TRBV2 to TRBJ2-5; 7 bases match TRBD2. Germline CDR1 SNHLY, CDR2 FYNNEI. This CDR3 has 13 amino acids. Trimming cost V 6 bases and J 3 bases; bases outside gene matches: 4.

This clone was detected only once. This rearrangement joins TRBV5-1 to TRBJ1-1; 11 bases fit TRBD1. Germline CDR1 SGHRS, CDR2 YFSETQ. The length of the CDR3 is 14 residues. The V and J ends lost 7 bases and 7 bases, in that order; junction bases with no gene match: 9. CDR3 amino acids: CASRLGQGASEAFF. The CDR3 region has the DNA TGCGCCAGCCGTCTCGGACAGGGGGCTAGTGAAGCTTTCTTT.